The subject of this entry is one TCR beta chain. Its target is unknown. The V gene's germline CDR1 is SGHTA and CDR2 FQGTGA. This CDR3 contains 16 residues. Germline trimming cut 4 bases from V and 1 base from J; bases unmatched to any gene: 1. This sample was included in a study of cytomegalovirus exposure and HLA in healthy donors. A multiplex PCR was run with 60 Vbeta primers and 13 Jbeta primers. Generated by immunoSEQ multiplex PCR, the TCRdb table keeps only in-frame clones and is missing some. Of 120,000 or so clones in the sample, approximately 80% are singletons; the top ten hold 0.2% to 0.25%. Regarding the study as a whole: Later genetic work tied a missense DCLRE1C variant to beta-chain V and J trimming. Analysis performed later found 15,000 or so TCR beta sequences associated with HLA alleles at 0.05 false discovery rate. Available immune exposure information was restricted to CMV serostatus only. Researchers reportedly found TCR beta sequences accurately predicted most subjects' HLA-A and HLA-B alleles.

This receptor was identified in a man aged 45-65 years in good health and CMV-seronegative. The rearrangement links TRBV7-3 to TRBJ2-5; TRBD2 aligns across 15 bases. The source material was PBMCs. The chain's CDR3 is CASSWGLAGGQETQYF. CDR3 coding DNA: TGTGCCAGCAGCTGGGGACTAGCGGGGGGCCAAGAGACCCAGTACTTC.